Below, 14 T cell receptor beta chains from the same sample are listed, as sequenced in a study of metastatic and nonmetastatic thyroid tumors. Thyroid surgery was performed in patients who had received no treatment beforehand. TCRdb used MiXCR to call clones anew from the PCR reads. The sample includes some 5,000 clones, more than 15% of them seen just once. Sequences were obtained from adjacent normal tissue. Receptors were obtained from a female donor with papillary thyroid cancer or a benign thyroid nodule (not recorded which). Some clones in this sample may be carry-over from other donors' samples.

In this sample, this clone turned up many times. This sample includes further DNA sequences coding for the same CDR3. For the CDR3, the DNA is TGTGCCAGCAGGGGGGGAGGGAGTGACAGGGTCAGTGTAGGGCAGTACTTC. Translating gives CASRGGGSDRVSVGQYF. This chain joins TRBV7-8 and TRBJ2-7; D tentatively reads TRBD1 or TRBD2 (7 bases each). Between the trimmed V and J ends, which lost 6 bases and 9 bases, there was a span of 30 bases. The CDR3 contains 17 residues. In germline, CDR1 is SGHVS, CDR2 FQNEAQ.

This clone is medium-sized in the sample. The chain couples TRBV5-1 to TRBJ1-4; a possible D gene is TRBD1 (5 bases). This CDR3 contains 16 residues. Germline V gene data show CDR1 as SGHRS and CDR2 as YFSETQ. The V end lost 0 bases, the J end lost 8 bases, and 17 bases lay between the germline ends. CDR3 sequence reads: CASSLGVRERREKLFF. CDR3 DNA: TGCGCCAGCAGCTTGGGGGTCAGGGAACGTAGAGAAAAACTGTTTTTT.

This chain uses TRBV19 with TRBJ2-1; either TRBD1 or TRBD2 may fit D (5 bases each). Germline V gives CDR1 LNHDA, CDR2 SQIVND (reference sequence). The CDR3 extends over 19 amino acids. The V end was cut by 3 bases, the J end by 0 bases, with 21 bases between. This chain's CDR3 is CASSMRVPGAYSSYNEQFF. DNA of the CDR3: TGTGCCAGTAGTATGCGGGTCCCCGGGGCGTATAGCTCCTACAATGAGCAGTTCTTC.

This clone occurred once. An end of the junction differs from the germline gene, which may be a read error. Distinct nucleotide sequences in the sample also encode this CDR3. The J gene is TRBJ1-1, the V gene TRBV7-9; TRBD1 is a possible D gene (6 bases). The germline gives CDR1 SEHNR, CDR2 FQNEAQ (reference sequence). The CDR3 has 15 amino acids. CDR3 sequence: CASSLDQGLGTEAFF. For the CDR3, the DNA is TGTGCCAGCAGCTTAGACCAGGGGCTAGGGACTGAAGCTTTCTTC.

This rearrangement joins TRBV20-1 to TRBJ2-5; 7 bases are a match to TRBD2. V shed 6 bases, J shed 4 bases, and the junction held 17 bases outside the gene matches. The CDR3 runs to 16 residues. Germline V CDR1 and CDR2: DFQATT, SNEGSKA (reference sequence). As DNA, the CDR3 is TGCAGTGCCCAGGTCGGGGCGGGGGTGCTGGGAGAGACCCAGTACTTC. It yields the protein CSAQVGAGVLGETQYF.

This CDR3 is CASSYGQVSTGAFF. In DNA, the CDR3 is TGTGCCAGCAGTTACGGACAGGTGAGCACTGGAGCGTTCTTT. The rearrangement links TRBV12-3 or TRBV12-4 to TRBJ1-1; 7 nucleotides agree with TRBD1. This CDR3 region has 14 residues. Losses at the gene ends were 4 bases for V and 14 bases for J; bases not matched to a gene: 16.

As to this clone: Relative to the germline gene, one junction end is altered; a read error may explain this. The chain joins TRBV5-6 to TRBJ2-5; 7 nucleotides agree with TRBD1. This CDR3 has 15 residues. The germline CDR1 and CDR2 sequences are SGHDT and YYEEEE. The CDR3 coding sequence is TGTGCCAGAAGCCCGGCTTTGGACAGGCAAGAGAACCAGTACTTC. It yields the protein CARSPALDRQENQYF.

In its sample, this clone ranks as medium-sized. The genes are TRBV19 and TRBJ2-2; TRBD2 is a possible D gene (5 bases). The V gene's germline CDR1 is LNHDA and CDR2 SQIVND (reference sequence). V was trimmed by 3 bases and J by 6 bases, leaving 8 bases between them. The CDR3 contains 13 residues. The CDR3 region is CASSMRVPGELFF. DNA for the CDR3: TGTGCCAGTAGTATGCGGGTCCCCGGGGAGCTGTTTTTT.

This clone appeared a few times. The chain joins TRBV6-1 to TRBJ2-2, with D maybe TRBD2 (6 bases). This CDR3 is 16 amino acids long. Germline CDR1 MNHNS, CDR2 SASEGT. The V end lost 5 bases, the J end lost 6 bases, and 19 bases lay between the germline ends. The CDR3 DNA is TGTGCCAGCAGTCCACCGCGGGATCGAAGGGCCGGGGAGCTGTTTTTT. Residues: CASSPPRDRRAGELFF.

This clone was observed a handful of times. The V gene is TRBV28, the J gene TRBJ2-1; 11 nucleotides align to TRBD2. J gave up 7 bases and V 5 bases, and 13 bases lay outside the gene matches. Germline loops: CDR1 MDHEN, CDR2 SYDVKM. This CDR3 spans 17 amino acids. The CDR3 loop reads CASSKRVAGGPGNEQFF. As DNA, the CDR3 is TGTGCCAGCAGTAAACGCGTAGCGGGAGGGCCAGGAAATGAGCAGTTCTTC.

This clone appeared many times. The gene calls are TRBV18 and TRBJ2-2; possible D gene TRBD1, 6 bases. Germline values: CDR1 KGHSH, CDR2 LQKENI. The CDR3 extends over 19 amino acids. V lost 1 base and J 6 bases, leaving 24 bases between the germline ends. In nucleotides, the CDR3 is TGTGCCAGCTCACCACAATTCCCGGGACACATCCTAACTCCCGGGGAGCTGTTTTTT. This codes for CASSPQFPGHILTPGELFF.

A single count supports this clone. CDR3 residues: CASRVGGRDRVSVGQYF. DNA for the CDR3: TGTGCCAGCAGGGTGGGAGGTAGGGACAGGGTCAGTGTAGGGCAGTACTTC. The chain recombines TRBV7-8 with TRBJ2-7; 9 nucleotides agree with TRBD1. The CDR3 sequence is 17 residues long. Per germline, CDR1 SGHVS and CDR2 FQNEAQ. Trimming cost V 6 bases and J 9 bases; bases outside gene matches: 21.

Concerning this clone: It is likely a read error, because the conserved phenylalanine at the end of the CDR3 is missing. This rearrangement joins TRBV6-1 to TRBJ2-7; 8 nucleotides align to TRBD1. V lost 4 bases to trimming and J lost 3 bases; unmatched junction nucleotides: 5. Germline V gene data show CDR1 as MNHNS and CDR2 as SASEGT. CDR3 size: 14 residues. Here the CDR3 reads CASSGGDRYYEQYL. The CDR3 DNA follows: TGTGCCAGCAGTGGTGGGGACAGGTACTACGAGCAGTACCTC.

This clone was picked up a small number of times. CDR3 in amino acids: CASSYSDGRGAGNTIYF. Written as DNA, the CDR3 is TGTGCCAGCAGTTATTCCGATGGTAGGGGGGCAGGAAACACCATATATTTT. The J gene is TRBJ1-3, the V gene TRBV6-5; the D gene is possibly TRBD1 (6 bases). The length of the CDR3 is 17 residues. V dropped 3 bases and J dropped 4 bases, with 19 bases sitting between them. CDR1 and CDR2 from the germline V gene are MNHEY and SVGAGI.